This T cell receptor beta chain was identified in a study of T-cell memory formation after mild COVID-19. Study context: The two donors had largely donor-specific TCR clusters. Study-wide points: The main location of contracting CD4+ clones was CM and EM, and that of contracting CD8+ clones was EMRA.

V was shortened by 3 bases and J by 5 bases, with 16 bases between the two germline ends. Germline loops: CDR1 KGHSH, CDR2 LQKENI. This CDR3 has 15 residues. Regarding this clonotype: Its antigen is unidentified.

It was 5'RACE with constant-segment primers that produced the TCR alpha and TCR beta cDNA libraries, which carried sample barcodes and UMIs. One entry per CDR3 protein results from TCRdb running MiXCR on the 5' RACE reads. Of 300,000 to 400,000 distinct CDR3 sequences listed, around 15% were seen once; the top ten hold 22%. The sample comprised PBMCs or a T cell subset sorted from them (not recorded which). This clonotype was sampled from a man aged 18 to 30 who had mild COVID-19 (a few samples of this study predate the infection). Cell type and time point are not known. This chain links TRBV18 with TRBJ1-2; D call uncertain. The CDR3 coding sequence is TGTGCCAGCTCACCGCAAATGGGAGTAGATTATGGCTACACCTTC. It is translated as CASSPQMGVDYGYTF.